This T cell receptor (beta chain) appears in the sequencing data of a study of CD8+ T cells in alopecia areata. Overall study findings and caveats: Lesional scalp, notably in alopecia totalis/universalis, had clonality above that of normal scalp. Unlike in mice, where it was clearer, TCR sharing across patients was less clear, possibly HLA-related.

V shed 4 bases and J 4 bases; nucleotides not matched to a gene: 6. Germline CDR1 MNHEY, CDR2 SMNVEV (reference sequence). The CDR3 consists of 15 residues. About this clone: Its antigen is still unknown.

RNA, once extracted, was reverse transcribed into cDNA for use as the sequencing template. Here immunoSEQ multiplex PCR was the method, and the copy in TCRdb shows in-frame clones only, minus some. The sample lists tens of thousands of clones, 44% occurring once. From alopecia areata patients, lesional scalp punch biopsies and peripheral blood were collected. CD4+ and CD8+ T cells were sorted from PBMCs. The sequence derives from a human donor with alopecia areata. The V and J genes are TRBV27 and TRBJ2-1; 8 bases line up with TRBD2. The sequencing input was NKG2D-low CD8+ T cells sorted from blood. Here the CDR3 DNA reads TGTGCCAGCAGTTCATCGGGAGGGGTATACAATGAGCAGTTCTTC. Amino acids: CASSSSGGVYNEQFF.